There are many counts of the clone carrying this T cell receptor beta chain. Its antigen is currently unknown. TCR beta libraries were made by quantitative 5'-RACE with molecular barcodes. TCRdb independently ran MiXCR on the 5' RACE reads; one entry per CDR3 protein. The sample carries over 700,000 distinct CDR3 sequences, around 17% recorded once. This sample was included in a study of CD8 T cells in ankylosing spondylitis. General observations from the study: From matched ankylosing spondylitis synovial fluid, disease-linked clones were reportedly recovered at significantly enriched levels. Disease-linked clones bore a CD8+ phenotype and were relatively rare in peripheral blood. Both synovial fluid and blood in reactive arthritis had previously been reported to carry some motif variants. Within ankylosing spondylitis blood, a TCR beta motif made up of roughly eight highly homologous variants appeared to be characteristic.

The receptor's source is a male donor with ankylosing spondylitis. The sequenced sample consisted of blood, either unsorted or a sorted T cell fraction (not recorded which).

The CDR3 DNA sequence: TGCGCCAGCAGCTTGGTAAGCGGGGGTTCCTACGAGCAGTACTTC. The encoded protein is CASSLVSGGSYEQYF. V gene TRBV5-1 combines with J gene TRBJ2-7; 8 nucleotides align to TRBD2. This CDR3 is built from 15 residues. V lost 0 bases to trimming and J lost 1 base; unmatched junction nucleotides: 3. From germline, CDR1 is SGHRS and CDR2 YFSETQ.